Presented here are 3 T cell receptor beta chains from one specimen sequenced in a study of regulatory T cells in long-lasting Graves disease. Combining iRepertoire HTBI primers with Arm-PCR of CDR3 regions, the authors built TCR beta libraries. One entry per CDR3 protein, called by TCRdb with MiXCR from the multiplex PCR reads. There are roughly 400,000 distinct CDR3 sequences in the sample; under 25% occur only once, and around 15% lies in the top ten. Sample time point: persistent/refractory GD, antithyroid drugs over 5 years with positive TRAb. From RNA extracted from PBMCs, the TCR library was made. The sample consisted of peripheral blood mononuclear cells (PBMCs), taken when the disease was refractory, from a patient treated with antithyroid drugs. These receptors came from a female donor with Graves disease.

This clonotype has a handful of counts. J is TRBJ2-1 and V is TRBV14, with 7 bases that match TRBD2. The ends lost 3 bases at V and 8 bases at J; junction bases unmatched: 13. The CDR3 has 16 amino acids. Germline loops: CDR1 SGHDN, CDR2 FVKESK. The CDR3 nucleotides are TGTGCCAGCAGCCAGGGTCGCGGGAGAAGTTTGGATGAGCAGTTCTTC. Translating it yields CASSQGRGRSLDEQFF.

In its sample, this clonotype was seen many times. CDR3 amino acids: CASSLVAKRAETQYF. The CDR3 DNA is TGTGCCAGCAGTTTAGTAGCCAAGCGGGCGGAGACCCAGTACTTC. V and J are TRBV28 and TRBJ2-5, with D possibly being TRBD2 (6 bases). Trimming took 2 bases from V and 5 from J, leaving 15 bases between them. Germline CDR1 MDHEN, CDR2 SYDVKM. The CDR3 length is 15 residues.

Ten or more counts support this clonotype. The chain has TRBV6-5 and TRBJ1-5, with no clear D. Germline CDR1 reads MNHEY; CDR2 reads SVGAGI. The V end lost 2 bases, the J end lost 4 bases, and 9 bases lay between the germline ends. The CDR3 length is 14 residues. The CDR3 sequence is CASSYGRLNQPQHF. The CDR3 region has the DNA TGTGCCAGCAGTTACGGCAGGCTAAATCAGCCCCAGCATTTT.